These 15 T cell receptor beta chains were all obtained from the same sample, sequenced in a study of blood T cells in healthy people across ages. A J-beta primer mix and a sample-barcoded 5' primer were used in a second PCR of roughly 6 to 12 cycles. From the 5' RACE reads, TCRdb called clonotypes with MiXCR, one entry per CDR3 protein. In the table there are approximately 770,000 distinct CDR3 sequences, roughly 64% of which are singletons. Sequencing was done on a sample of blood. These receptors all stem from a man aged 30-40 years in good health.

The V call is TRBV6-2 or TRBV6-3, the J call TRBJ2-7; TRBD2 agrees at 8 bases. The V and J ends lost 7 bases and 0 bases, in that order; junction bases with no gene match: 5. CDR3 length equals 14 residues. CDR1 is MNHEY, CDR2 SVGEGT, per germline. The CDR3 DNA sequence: TGTGCCAGCAAAAAAGCGGGAGTCTCCTACGAGCAGTACTTC. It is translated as CASKKAGVSYEQYF.

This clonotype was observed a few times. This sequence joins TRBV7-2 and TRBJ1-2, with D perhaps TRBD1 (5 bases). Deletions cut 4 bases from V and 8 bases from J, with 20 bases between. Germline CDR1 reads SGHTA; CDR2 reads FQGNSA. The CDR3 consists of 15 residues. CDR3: CASSSSIRQPGGYTF. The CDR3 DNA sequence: TGTGCCAGCAGCTCCTCTATCAGACAGCCTGGAGGCTACACCTTC. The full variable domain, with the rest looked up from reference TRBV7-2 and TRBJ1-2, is GAGVSQSPSNKVTEKGKDVELRCDPISGHTALYWYRQSLGQGLEFLIYFQGNSAPDKSGLPSDRFSAERTGGSVSTLTIQRTQQEDSAVYLCASSSSIRQPGGYTFGSGTRLTVV.

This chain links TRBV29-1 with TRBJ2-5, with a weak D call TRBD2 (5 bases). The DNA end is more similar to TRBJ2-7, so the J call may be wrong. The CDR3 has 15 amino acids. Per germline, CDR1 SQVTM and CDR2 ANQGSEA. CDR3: CSVVGLVNGFYEQYF. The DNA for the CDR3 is TGCAGCGTTGTAGGACTCGTCAATGGATTTTACGAGCAGTACTTC.

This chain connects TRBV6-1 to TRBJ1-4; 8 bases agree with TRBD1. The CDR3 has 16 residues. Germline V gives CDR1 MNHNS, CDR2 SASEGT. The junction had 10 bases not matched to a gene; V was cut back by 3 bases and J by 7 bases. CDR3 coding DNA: TGTGCCAGCAGTGACCCACCAGGGGGCCGTGGTGAAAAACTGTTTTTT. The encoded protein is CASSDPPGGRGEKLFF.

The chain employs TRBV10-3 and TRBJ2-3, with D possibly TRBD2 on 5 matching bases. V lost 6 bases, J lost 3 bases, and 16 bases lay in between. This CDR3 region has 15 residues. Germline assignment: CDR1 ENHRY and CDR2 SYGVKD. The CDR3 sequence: CAIRTGALATDTQYF. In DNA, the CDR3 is TGTGCCATCAGAACCGGAGCGCTAGCAACAGATACGCAGTATTTT.

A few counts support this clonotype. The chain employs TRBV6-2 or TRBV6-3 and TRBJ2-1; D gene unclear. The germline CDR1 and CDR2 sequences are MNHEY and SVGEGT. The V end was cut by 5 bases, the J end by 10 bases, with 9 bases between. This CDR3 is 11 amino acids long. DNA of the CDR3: TGTGCCAGCAGTGGTGTACGGGAGCAGTTCTTC. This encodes CASSGVREQFF.

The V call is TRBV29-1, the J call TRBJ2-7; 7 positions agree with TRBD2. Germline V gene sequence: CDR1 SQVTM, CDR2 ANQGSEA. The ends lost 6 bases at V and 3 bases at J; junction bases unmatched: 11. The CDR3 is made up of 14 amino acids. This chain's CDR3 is CSVLTWDYGYEQYF. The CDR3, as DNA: TGCAGCGTCCTTACATGGGACTACGGCTACGAGCAGTACTTC.

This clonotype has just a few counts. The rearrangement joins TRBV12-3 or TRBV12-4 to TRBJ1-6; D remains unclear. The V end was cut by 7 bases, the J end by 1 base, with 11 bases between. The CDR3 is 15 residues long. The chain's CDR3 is CASKGRLSYNSPLHF. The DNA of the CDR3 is TGTGCCAGCAAAGGGCGTCTGTCCTATAATTCACCCCTCCACTTT.

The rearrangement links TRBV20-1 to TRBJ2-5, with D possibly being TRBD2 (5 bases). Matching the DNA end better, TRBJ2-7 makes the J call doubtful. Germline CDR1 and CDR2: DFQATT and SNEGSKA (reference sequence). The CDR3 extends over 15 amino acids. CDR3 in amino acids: CSARDERTASYEQYF. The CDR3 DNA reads TGCAGTGCTAGAGATGAGCGGACTGCCTCCTACGAGCAGTACTTC.

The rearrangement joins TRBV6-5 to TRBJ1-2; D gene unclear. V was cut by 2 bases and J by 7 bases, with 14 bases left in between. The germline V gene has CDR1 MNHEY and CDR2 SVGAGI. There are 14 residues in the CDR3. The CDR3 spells CASSYDLRSAGYTF. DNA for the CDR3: TGTGCCAGCAGTTACGATCTTCGGTCGGCTGGCTACACCTTC.

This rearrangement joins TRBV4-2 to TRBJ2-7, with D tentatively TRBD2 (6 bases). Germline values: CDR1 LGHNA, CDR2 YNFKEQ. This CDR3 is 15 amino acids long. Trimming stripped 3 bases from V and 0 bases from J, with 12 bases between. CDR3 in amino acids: CASSQSRDSSYEQYF. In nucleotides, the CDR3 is TGTGCCAGCAGCCAGTCACGGGACTCCTCCTACGAGCAGTACTTC.

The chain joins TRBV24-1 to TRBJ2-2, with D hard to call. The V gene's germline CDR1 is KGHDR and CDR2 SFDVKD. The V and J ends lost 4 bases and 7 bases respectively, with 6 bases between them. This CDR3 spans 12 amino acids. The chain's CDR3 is CATSEAIGELFF. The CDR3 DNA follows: TGTGCCACCAGTGAGGCTATCGGGGAGCTGTTTTTT.

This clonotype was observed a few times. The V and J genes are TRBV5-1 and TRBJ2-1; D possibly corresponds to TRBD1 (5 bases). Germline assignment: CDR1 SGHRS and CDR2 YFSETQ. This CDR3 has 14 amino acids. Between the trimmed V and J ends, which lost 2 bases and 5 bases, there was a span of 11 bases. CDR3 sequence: CASSLGQGNNEQFF. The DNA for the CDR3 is TGCGCCAGCAGCTTAGGCCAGGGAAACAATGAGCAGTTCTTC.

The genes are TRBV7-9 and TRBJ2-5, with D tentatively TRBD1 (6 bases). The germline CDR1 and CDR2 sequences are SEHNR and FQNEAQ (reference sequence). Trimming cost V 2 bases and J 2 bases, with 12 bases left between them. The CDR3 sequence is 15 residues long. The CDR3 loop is CASSLLQGLQETQYF. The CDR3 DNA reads TGTGCCAGCAGCTTACTACAGGGCCTTCAAGAGACCCAGTACTTC.

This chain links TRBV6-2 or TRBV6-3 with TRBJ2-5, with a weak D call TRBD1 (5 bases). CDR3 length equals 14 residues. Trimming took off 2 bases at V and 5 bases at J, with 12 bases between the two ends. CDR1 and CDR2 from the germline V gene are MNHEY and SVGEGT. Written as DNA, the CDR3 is TGTGCCAGCAGTTACGGCAGGGTCGTGGAGACCCAGTACTTC. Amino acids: CASSYGRVVETQYF.